This T cell receptor (beta chain) was obtained from a study of cytotoxic CD8 clonotypes in ibrutinib-treated CLL (dated by TCRdb to about 2021). As for the study more broadly: The cohort had some eleven relapsed/refractory and some 15 treatment-naive patients; around 17 were IGHV unmutated. Partial responses were observed in about 25 patients and complete responses in 2; after a median follow-up of around 68 months, remission was maintained in 14 patients and progression was observed in roughly 12. Samples at response were collected after a median of roughly 13 months of treatment, with a range of roughly 6 to 40 months. On average, each sample yielded around 250,000 productive templates and 94,082 productive rearrangements. Of the 85 to 90 participants in the trial, 20 to 30 had longitudinal samples available. Cryopreserved peripheral blood mononuclear cells were collected before treatment, at response, and at either disease progression or sustained remission. Every remission and progressive disease sample was obtained while ibrutinib was still being received by the patients. What the authors observed across the whole study: Sampling times were not matched between patients in sustained remission and patients whose disease was progressing, and lymph node repertoires were not examined. At baseline, clonality was higher than in age-matched healthy donors and showed a strong correlation with circulating CD8+ T-cell counts. Public clonotypes were found to be uncommon and were observed to contract or remain stable during treatment; the increase in clonality was shown to reflect expansion of private clonotypes at ibrutinib response. An increase in clonality was observed at ibrutinib response, with clonality remaining stable during sustained remission and falling back toward baseline at progression.

The sample's time point label, in plain terms: progressive disease on ibrutinib. For TCR beta library preparation, approximately 1.9 micrograms of genomic DNA was extracted from cryopreserved PBMCs. Longitudinal blood samples from CLL patients receiving ibrutinib monotherapy were subjected to high-throughput TCR beta sequencing. Patients were enrolled in a phase 2 open-label single-center ibrutinib monotherapy trial. Each clonotype received, on average, approximately 9.9x coverage in deep resolution sequencing performed on a MiSeq, where the target depth lay between 1 in 1 million and 1 in 200,000 T cells. The immunoSEQ hsTCRB Kit was used to generate TCR beta libraries. The paper's processing steps were these. ImmunoSEQ Data Assistant and ImmunoSEQ Analyzer were used for data analysis, and V, D and J genes were assigned according to IMGT definitions. Clonality, which ranges from 0 to 1, was calculated by subtracting the normalized Shannon entropy of productive rearrangement frequencies from one. Only overrepresented clonotypes making up at least 0.05% of the repertoire of each patient were included in the public clonotype analysis. Repertoires from some twelve age-matched healthy donors in immuneACCESS were used as clonality controls. Sourced from immuneACCESS, this table was stored by TCRdb with only in-frame sequences that have V and J called. A share of the clones is absent; for the studies checked, an unresolved V gene accounts for under half, and the remainder has no known explanation. That table furnishes V, J and clone size, whereas the DNA furnished D and trimming. The sample profile shows 12,000 or so clones; about 79% of them were found once. The top ten clones comprise about 16% of the sample.

Within its sample, this clone is medium-sized (0.01 to 0.1%). Its antigen target is currently unknown. Base quality data are lacking; no much larger clone is found one base away. The material was PBMCs, obtained at disease progression, from a patient treated with ibrutinib. This receptor was identified in a human donor with chronic lymphocytic leukemia.

The encoded CDR3 is CASGPTLDNEQFF. The nucleotide sequence is given as TGTGCTAGTGGCCCTACGCTAGACAATGAGCAGTTCTTC. The chain is made from TRBV12-5 and TRBJ2-1; confidence is insufficient to name the D gene. CDR1 and CDR2, per the germline V gene, are LGHNT and FRNRAP. The CDR3 runs 13 residues from the cysteine to the phenylalanine. Only CDR3 DNA is held: 39 bases, read in frame from base 1. The germline ends are 11 bases apart after V is trimmed by 6 bases and J by 5 bases.